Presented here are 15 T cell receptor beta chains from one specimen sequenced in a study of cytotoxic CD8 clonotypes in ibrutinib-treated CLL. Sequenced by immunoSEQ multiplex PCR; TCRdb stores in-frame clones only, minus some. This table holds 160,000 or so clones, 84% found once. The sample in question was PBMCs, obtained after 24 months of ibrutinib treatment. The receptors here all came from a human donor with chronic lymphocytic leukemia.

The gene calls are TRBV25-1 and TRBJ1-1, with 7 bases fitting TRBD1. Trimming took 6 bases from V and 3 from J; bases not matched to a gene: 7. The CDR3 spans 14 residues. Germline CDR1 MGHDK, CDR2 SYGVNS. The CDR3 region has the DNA TGTGCCAGCAGGAAAGGGGGCGCGGACACTGAAGCTTTCTTT. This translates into CASRKGGADTEAFF.

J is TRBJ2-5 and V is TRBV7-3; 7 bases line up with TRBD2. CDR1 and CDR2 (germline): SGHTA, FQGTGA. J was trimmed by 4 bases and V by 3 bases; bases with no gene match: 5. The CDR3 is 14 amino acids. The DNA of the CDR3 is TGTGCCAGCAGCTTGACTAGCCGCCGAGAGACCCAGTACTTC. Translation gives CASSLTSRRETQYF.

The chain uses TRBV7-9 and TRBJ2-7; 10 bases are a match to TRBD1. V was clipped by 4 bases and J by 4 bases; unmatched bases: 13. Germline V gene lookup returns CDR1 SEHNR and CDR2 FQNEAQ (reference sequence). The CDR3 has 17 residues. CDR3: CASSSTEGRTGGYEQYF. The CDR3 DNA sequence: TGTGCCAGCAGCTCCACCGAGGGTAGGACAGGGGGTTACGAGCAGTACTTC.

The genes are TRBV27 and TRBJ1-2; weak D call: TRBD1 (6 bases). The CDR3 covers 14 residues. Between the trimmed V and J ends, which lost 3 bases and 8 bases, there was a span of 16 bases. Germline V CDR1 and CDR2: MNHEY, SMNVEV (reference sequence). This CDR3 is CASSFRGRSEGYTF. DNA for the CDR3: TGTGCCAGCAGTTTCCGGGGGCGGAGTGAAGGCTACACCTTC.

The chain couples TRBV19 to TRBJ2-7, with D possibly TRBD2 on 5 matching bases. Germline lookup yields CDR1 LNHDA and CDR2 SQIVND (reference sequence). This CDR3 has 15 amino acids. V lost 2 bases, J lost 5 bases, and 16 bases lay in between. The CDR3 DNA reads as TGTGCCAGTAGTATAATGGGAGCCACAGATGACGAGCAGTACTTC. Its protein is CASSIMGATDDEQYF.

The CDR3 DNA reads as TGCGCCAGCAGCTCCGCCCCCAACCAAGAGACCCAGTACTTC. It codes for CASSSAPNQETQYF. The chain recombines TRBV5-1 with TRBJ2-5, with no clear D. This CDR3 is built from 14 residues. The germline CDR1 and CDR2 sequences are SGHRS and YFSETQ. V was pared by 3 bases and J by 0 bases, with 9 bases between.

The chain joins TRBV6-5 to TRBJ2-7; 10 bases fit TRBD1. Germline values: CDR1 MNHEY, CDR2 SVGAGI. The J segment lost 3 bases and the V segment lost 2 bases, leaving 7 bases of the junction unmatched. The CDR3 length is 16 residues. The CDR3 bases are TGTGCCAGCAGTTACCCCTCCGGGACAGGGGTCTACGAGCAGTACTTC. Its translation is CASSYPSGTGVYEQYF.

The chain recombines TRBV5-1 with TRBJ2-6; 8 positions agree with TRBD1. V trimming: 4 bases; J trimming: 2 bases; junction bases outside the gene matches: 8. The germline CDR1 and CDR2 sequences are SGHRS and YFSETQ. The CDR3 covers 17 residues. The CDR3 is CASSVQGALPGANVLTF. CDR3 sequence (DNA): TGCGCCAGCAGCGTCCAGGGGGCTCTACCTGGGGCCAACGTCCTGACTTTC.

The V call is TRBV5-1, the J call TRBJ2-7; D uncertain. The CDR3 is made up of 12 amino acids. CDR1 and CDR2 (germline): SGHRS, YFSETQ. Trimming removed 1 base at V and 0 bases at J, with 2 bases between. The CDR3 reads CASSLSSYEQYF. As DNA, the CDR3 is TGCGCCAGCAGCTTGAGCTCCTACGAGCAGTACTTC.

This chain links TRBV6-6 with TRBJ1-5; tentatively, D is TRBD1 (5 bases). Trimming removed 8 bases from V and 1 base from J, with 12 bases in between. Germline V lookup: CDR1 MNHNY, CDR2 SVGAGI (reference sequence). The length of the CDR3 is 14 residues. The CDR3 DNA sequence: TGTGCCAGCTCTGAGGGGTACAGCAATCAGCCCCAGCATTTT. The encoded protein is CASSEGYSNQPQHF.

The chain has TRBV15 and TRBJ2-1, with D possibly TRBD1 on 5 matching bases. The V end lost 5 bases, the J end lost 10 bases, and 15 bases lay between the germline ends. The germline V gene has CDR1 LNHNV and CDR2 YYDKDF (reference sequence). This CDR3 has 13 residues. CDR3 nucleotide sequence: TGTGCCACCAGCCGTCGGATGAACAGGGAGCAGTTCTTC. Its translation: CATSRRMNREQFF.

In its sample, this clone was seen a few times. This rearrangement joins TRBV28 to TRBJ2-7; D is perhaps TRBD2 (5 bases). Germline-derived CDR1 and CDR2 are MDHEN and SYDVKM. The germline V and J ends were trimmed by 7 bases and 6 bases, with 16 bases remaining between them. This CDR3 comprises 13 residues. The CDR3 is CASTAGGRFEQYF. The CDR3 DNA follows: TGTGCCAGCACCGCGGGCGGGCGTTTCGAGCAGTACTTC.

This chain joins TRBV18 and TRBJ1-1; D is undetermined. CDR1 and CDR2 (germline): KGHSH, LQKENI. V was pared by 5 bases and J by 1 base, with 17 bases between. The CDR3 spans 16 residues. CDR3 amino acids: CASSAQVRAANTEAFF. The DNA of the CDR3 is TGTGCCAGCTCAGCCCAAGTGAGAGCCGCGAACACTGAAGCTTTCTTT.

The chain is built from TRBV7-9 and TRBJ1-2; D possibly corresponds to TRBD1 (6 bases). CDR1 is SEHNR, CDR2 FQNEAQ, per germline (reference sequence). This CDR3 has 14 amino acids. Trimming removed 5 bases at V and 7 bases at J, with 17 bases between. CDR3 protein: CASSNRTVSSGYTF. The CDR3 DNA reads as TGTGCCAGCAGCAACAGGACAGTCTCGTCTGGCTACACCTTC.

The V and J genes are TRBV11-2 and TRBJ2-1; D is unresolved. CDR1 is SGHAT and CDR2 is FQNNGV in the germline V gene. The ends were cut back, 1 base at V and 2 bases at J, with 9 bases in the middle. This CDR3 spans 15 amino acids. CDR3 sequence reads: CASSLGYRAYNEQFF. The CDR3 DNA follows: TGTGCCAGCAGCTTAGGGTATAGGGCCTACAATGAGCAGTTCTTC.